This is a list of T cell receptor beta chains from one sample in a study of CD8+CD57+ T cells in acquired aplastic anemia. TCRdb re-analysed the reads in MiXCR, keeping a single row per CDR3 protein. The sample holds 150,000 to 200,000 distinct CDR3 sequences, around 50% seen once. The sequenced material came from sorted CD4+, CD8+, or CD8+CD57+ T cells (not recorded which) from PBMCs. The receptors stem from a human donor with aplastic anemia. Both conserved end residues are part of each CDR3. A D gene is named only where the DNA matches it firmly. Clone size, where shown, is once, few, many, or a class for clones that have expanded.

J,V,size,D,CDR3,DNA
TRBJ2-3,TRBV12-3/TRBV12-4,NA,NA,CASRSKDTQYF,TGTGCCAGCAGGAGTAAGGATACGCAGTATTTT
TRBJ2-1,TRBV5-1,NA,TRBD2,CASSYTSGPYNEQFF,TGCGCCAGCAGCTATACTAGCGGGCCCTACAATGAGCAGTTCTTC
TRBJ2-7,TRBV7-3,NA,NA,CASSFQQGYEQYF,TGTGCCAGCAGCTTCCAACAGGGTTACGAGCAGTACTTC
TRBJ2-5,TRBV2,NA,TRBD1,CASSDCQGGQGWALWETQYF,TGTGCCAGCAGTGACTGTCAGGGGGGACAGGGATGGGCCCTCTGGGAGACCCAGTACTTC
TRBJ2-7,TRBV20-1,NA,NA,CSVAVTLASYEQYF,TGCAGTGTGGCGGTTACACTAGCCTCCTACGAGCAGTACTTC
TRBJ2-1,TRBV15,few,NA,CATSRDGWGRDNEQFF,TGTGCCACCAGCAGAGACGGGTGGGGTAGGGACAATGAGCAGTTCTTC
TRBJ2-7,TRBV29-1,NA,TRBD1,CSVETGNEQYF,TGCAGCGTTGAGACAGGGAACGAGCAGTACTTC
TRBJ1-4,TRBV25-1,NA,NA,CASSKTATNEKLFF,TGTGCCAGCAGTAAGACAGCAACTAATGAAAAACTGTTTTTT
TRBJ1-1,TRBV25-1,NA,NA,CASSSAPDTEAFF,TGTGCCAGCAGTTCGGCACCCGACACTGAAGCTTTCTTT
TRBJ2-5,TRBV5-1,many,NA,CASSSPSRYQETQYF,TGCGCCAGCAGCTCCCCATCGAGGTACCAAGAGACCCAGTACTTC
TRBJ2-5,TRBV20-1,few,NA,CSAKVVSGETQYF,TGCAGTGCTAAGGTAGTTAGTGGTGAGACCCAGTACTTC
TRBJ1-1,TRBV28,many,TRBD1,CASRDRGAMNTEAFF,TGTGCCAGCCGAGACAGGGGGGCCATGAACACTGAAGCTTTCTTT
TRBJ2-7,TRBV24-1,NA,TRBD1,CATSAGQGVTYEQYF,TGTGCCACCAGTGCAGGACAGGGCGTTACTTACGAGCAGTACTTC
TRBJ2-7,TRBV5-6,many,TRBD1,CASSLRDRVTEQYF,TGTGCCAGCAGCCTCCGGGACAGGGTTACAGAGCAGTACTTC
TRBJ2-5,TRBV7-3,NA,NA,CASSNTGSETQYF,TGTGCCAGCAGCAACACAGGGTCAGAGACCCAGTACTTC
TRBJ2-1,TRBV6-1,few,TRBD1,CASSERAGGRSDNGQFF,TGTGCCAGCAGTGAAAGGGCAGGGGGCCGGTCAGACAATGGGCAGTTCTTC
TRBJ1-2,TRBV7-2,NA,NA,CASSSDTSYGYTF,TGTGCCAGCAGCTCTGATACGAGCTATGGCTACACCTTC
TRBJ1-6,TRBV12-5,many,NA,CASGLATDGNSPLHF,TGTGCTAGTGGTTTGGCTACGGACGGAAATTCACCCCTCCACTTT
TRBJ2-1,TRBV12-3/TRBV12-4,NA,NA,CARSLGPGAGLNEQFF,TGTGCCCGCAGTCTCGGGCCGGGGGCGGGGCTGAATGAGCAGTTCTTC
TRBJ2-7,TRBV2,NA,TRBD2,CASSEAKTSGGYEQYF,TGTGCCAGCAGTGAAGCCAAGACTAGCGGGGGGTACGAGCAGTACTTC
TRBJ1-1,TRBV7-9,many,TRBD1,CASSSGQGKPFF,TGTGCCAGCAGCTCGGGACAGGGTAAGCCTTTCTTT
TRBJ2-7,TRBV7-8,NA,NA,CASSYRLGAYEQYF,TGTGCCAGCAGCTACCGACTAGGAGCCTACGAGCAGTACTTC
TRBJ2-7,TRBV19,few,NA,CASSITATYEQYF,TGTGCCAGTAGTATAACTGCAACCTACGAGCAGTACTTC
TRBJ1-5,TRBV19,many,NA,CASSIEYDNQPQHF,TGTGCCAGTAGTATTGAGTACGATAATCAGCCCCAGCATTTT
TRBJ2-5,TRBV2,few,NA,CASIGPPHQETQYF,TGTGCCAGCATAGGCCCTCCCCACCAAGAGACCCAGTACTTC
TRBJ2-7,TRBV7-6,NA,NA,CASSSASEQYF,TGTGCCAGCAGCTCGGCGAGTGAGCAGTACTTC
TRBJ2-7,TRBV20-1,NA,NA,CSARGGGSAGEQYF,TGCAGTGCTAGAGGTGGTGGATCCGCCGGCGAGCAGTACTTC
TRBJ2-3,TRBV7-8,NA,TRBD2,CASSLVASGGADTQYF,TGTGCCAGCAGCTTAGTCGCTAGCGGGGGGGCTGATACGCAGTATTTT
TRBJ2-7,TRBV7-9,NA,TRBD2,CASSHTSGSFYEQYF,TGTGCCAGCAGCCACACTAGCGGGAGTTTTTACGAGCAGTACTTC
TRBJ1-1,TRBV2,NA,NA,CASRGVWGNTEAFF,TGTGCCAGCAGGGGGGTCTGGGGGAACACTGAAGCTTTCTTT
TRBJ2-7,TRBV9,NA,TRBD2,CASGAGYSAYEQYF,TGTGCCAGCGGAGCGGGATATTCGGCCTACGAGCAGTACTTC
TRBJ1-4,TRBV6-2/TRBV6-3,many,NA,CASNTGSEKLFF,TGTGCCAGCAATACAGGGAGCGAAAAACTGTTTTTT
TRBJ1-5,TRBV12-3/TRBV12-4,many,NA,CASSLAVWGLKPQHF,TGTGCCAGCAGTTTAGCGGTGTGGGGGCTAAAGCCCCAGCATTTT
TRBJ2-3,TRBV10-2,NA,NA,CAISEWGASTDTQYF,TGTGCCATCAGTGAGTGGGGGGCGAGCACAGATACGCAGTATTTT
TRBJ2-1,TRBV29-1,NA,TRBD2,CSVEVLAGGHLFF,TGCAGCGTTGAAGTCCTAGCGGGGGGCCATCTGTTCTTC
TRBJ2-7,TRBV19,NA,TRBD1,CASSPGTGAYEQYF,TGTGCCAGTAGTCCAGGGACAGGGGCCTACGAGCAGTACTTC
TRBJ1-1,TRBV20-1,NA,NA,CSASYSGRNTEALF,TGCAGTGCTAGTTACTCAGGGAGGAACACTGAAGCTCTCTTT
TRBJ2-7,TRBV10-2,NA,NA,CATSRGGKFSTNYEQYF,TGCGCCACCTCAAGGGGGGGAAAATTCTCTACTAACTACGAGCAGTACTTC
TRBJ1-5,TRBV2,many,NA,CASSILGGSNQPQHF,TGTGCCAGCAGTATTCTCGGGGGAAGCAATCAGCCCCAGCATTTT
TRBJ2-3,TRBV15,many,NA,CATSRSPRLDLTDTQYF,TGTGCCACCAGCAGATCCCCGCGCCTCGATCTCACAGATACGCAGTATTTT
TRBJ2-7,TRBV20-1,NA,NA,CSARVASGSSYEQYF,TGCAGTGCTAGAGTGGCCAGCGGAAGCTCCTACGAGCAGTACTTC
TRBJ1-1,TRBV7-2,NA,NA,CASSPGFDTEAFF,TGTGCCAGCAGCCCAGGGTTCGACACTGAAGCTTTCTTT
TRBJ2-1,TRBV6-1,many,TRBD1,CASTRDRGNNEQFF,TGTGCCAGCACGCGGGACAGGGGAAACAATGAGCAGTTCTTC
TRBJ1-1,TRBV6-1,few,NA,CASGNTGSATEAFF,TGTGCCAGCGGCAATACAGGTTCAGCGACTGAAGCTTTCTTT
TRBJ2-7,TRBV5-1,NA,NA,CASSRDGTYEQYF,TGCGCCAGCAGCCGGGACGGCACCTACGAGCAGTACTTC
TRBJ2-7,TRBV7-2,few,TRBD2,CASSLELAGYYEQYF,TGTGCCAGCAGCTTAGAGCTAGCGGGGTACTACGAGCAGTACTTC
TRBJ2-7,TRBV19,few,TRBD2,CASSSLAGATYEQYF,TGTGCCAGTAGTTCCCTAGCGGGGGCTACCTACGAGCAGTACTTC
TRBJ1-1,TRBV10-3,NA,NA,CATRGKPKSSLNTEAFF,TGTGCCACACGGGGGAAGCCGAAGTCAAGTTTGAACACTGAAGCTTTCTTT
TRBJ2-3,TRBV24-1,NA,NA,CATKDRNTDTQYF,TGTGCCACCAAAGACAGAAACACAGATACGCAGTATTTT
TRBJ2-4,TRBV2,many,TRBD2,CASRGLANIQYF,TGTGCCAGCAGAGGACTAGCCAACATTCAGTACTTC